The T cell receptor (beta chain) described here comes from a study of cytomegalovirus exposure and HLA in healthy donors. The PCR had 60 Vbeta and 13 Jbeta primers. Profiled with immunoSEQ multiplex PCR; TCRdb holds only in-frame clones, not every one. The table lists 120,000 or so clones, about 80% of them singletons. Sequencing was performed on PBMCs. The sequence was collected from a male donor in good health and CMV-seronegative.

CDR3 loop: CASSYSVSASFGYTF. The CDR3 coding sequence is TGTGCCAGCAGTTACTCTGTGTCCGCGAGTTTTGGCTACACCTTC. V is TRBV6-6 and J is TRBJ1-2; D is unresolved. Germline V CDR1 and CDR2: MNHNY, SVGAGI (reference sequence). The V end lost 0 bases, the J end lost 7 bases, and 15 bases lay between the germline ends. The CDR3 has 15 residues.